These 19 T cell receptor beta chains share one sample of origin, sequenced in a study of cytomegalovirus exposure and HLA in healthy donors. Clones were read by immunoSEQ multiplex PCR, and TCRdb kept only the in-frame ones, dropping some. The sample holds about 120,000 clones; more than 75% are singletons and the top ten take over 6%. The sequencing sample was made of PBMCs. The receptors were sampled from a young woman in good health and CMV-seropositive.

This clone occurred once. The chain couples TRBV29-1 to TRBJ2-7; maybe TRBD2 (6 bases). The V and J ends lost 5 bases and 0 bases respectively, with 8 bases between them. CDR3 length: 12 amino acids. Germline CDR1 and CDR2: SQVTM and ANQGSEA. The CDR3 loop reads CSVQTSSYEQYF. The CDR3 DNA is TGCAGCGTTCAGACTAGCTCCTACGAGCAGTACTTC.

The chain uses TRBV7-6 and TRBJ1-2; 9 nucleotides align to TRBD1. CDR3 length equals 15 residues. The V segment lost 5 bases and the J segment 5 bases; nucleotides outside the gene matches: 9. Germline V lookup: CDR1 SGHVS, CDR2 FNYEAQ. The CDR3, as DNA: TGTGCCAGCAGCCCCGCCTCCGGGACAGGGTATGGCTACACCTTC. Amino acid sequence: CASSPASGTGYGYTF. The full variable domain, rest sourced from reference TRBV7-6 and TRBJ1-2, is GAGVSQSPRYKVTKRGQDVALRCDPISGHVSLYWYRQALGQGPEFLTYFNYEAQQDKSGLPNDRFSAERPEGSISTLTIQRTEQRDSAMYRCASSPASGTGYGYTFGSGTRLTVV.

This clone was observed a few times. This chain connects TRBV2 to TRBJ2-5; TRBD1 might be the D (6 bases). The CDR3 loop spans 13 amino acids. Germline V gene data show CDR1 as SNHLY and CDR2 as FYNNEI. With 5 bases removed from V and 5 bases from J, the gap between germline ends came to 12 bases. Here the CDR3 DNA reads TGTGCCAGCAGTTGGCAGGGGATGGAGACCCAGTACTTC. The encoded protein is CASSWQGMETQYF.

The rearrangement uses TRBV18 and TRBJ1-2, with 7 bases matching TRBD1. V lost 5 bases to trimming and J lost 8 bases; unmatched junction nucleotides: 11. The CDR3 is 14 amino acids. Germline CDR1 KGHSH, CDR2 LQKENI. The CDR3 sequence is CASSNRDSAMGYTF. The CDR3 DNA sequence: TGTGCCAGCTCAAACCGGGACAGCGCGATGGGCTACACCTTC.

CDR3 bases: TGCGCCAGCAGCCAAGACGTCGGGGGGGGGATCAATCAGCCCCAGCATTTT. As protein: CASSQDVGGGINQPQHF. The rearrangement uses TRBV4-1 and TRBJ1-5; the D gene is possibly TRBD1 (5 bases). V gave up 0 bases and J gave up 3 bases, with 15 bases separating them. The germline CDR1 and CDR2 sequences are MGHRA and YSYEKL. The CDR3 spans 17 residues.

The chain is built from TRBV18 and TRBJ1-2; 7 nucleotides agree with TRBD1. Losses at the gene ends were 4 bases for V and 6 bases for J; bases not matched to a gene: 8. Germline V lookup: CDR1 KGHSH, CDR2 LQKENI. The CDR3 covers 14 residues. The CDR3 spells CASSRSTGLDGYTF. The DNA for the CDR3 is TGTGCCAGCTCACGGTCGACAGGGTTGGATGGCTACACCTTC.

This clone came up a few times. CDR3 protein: CASSGTELFF. CDR3 nucleotide sequence: TGTGCCAGCAGTGGGACAGAACTGTTTTTT. V usage is TRBV25-1 and J usage is TRBJ1-4, with a weak D call TRBD1 (6 bases). Trimming took off 4 bases at V and 12 bases at J, with 6 bases between the two ends. Germline values: CDR1 MGHDK, CDR2 SYGVNS. The CDR3 has 10 residues.

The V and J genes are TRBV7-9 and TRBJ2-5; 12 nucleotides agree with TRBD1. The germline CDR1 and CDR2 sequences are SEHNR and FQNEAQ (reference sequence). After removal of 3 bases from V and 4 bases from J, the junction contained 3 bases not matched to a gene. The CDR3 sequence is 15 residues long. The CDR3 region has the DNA TGTGCCAGCAGCTTGGGGACAGGGGGCCCAGAGACCCAGTACTTC. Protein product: CASSLGTGGPETQYF.

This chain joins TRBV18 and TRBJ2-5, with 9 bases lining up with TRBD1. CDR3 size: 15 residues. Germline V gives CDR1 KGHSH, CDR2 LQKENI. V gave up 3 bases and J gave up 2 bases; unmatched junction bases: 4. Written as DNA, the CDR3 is TGTGCCAGCTCACCCGGGACAGGGCGACAAGAGACCCAGTACTTC. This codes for CASSPGTGRQETQYF.

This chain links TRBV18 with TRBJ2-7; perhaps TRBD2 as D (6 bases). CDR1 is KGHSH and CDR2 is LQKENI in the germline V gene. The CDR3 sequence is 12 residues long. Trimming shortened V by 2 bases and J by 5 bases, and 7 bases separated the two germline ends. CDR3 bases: TGTGCCAGCTCACCAGAGCGGGACGAGCAGTACTTC. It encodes CASSPERDEQYF.

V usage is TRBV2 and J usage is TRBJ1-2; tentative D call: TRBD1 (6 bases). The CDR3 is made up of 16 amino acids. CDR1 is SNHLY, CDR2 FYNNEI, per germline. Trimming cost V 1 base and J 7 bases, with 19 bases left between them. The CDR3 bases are TGTGCCAGCAGTGAAGTAGTTAGTCGACAGGCTCTTGGCTACACCTTC. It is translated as CASSEVVSRQALGYTF.

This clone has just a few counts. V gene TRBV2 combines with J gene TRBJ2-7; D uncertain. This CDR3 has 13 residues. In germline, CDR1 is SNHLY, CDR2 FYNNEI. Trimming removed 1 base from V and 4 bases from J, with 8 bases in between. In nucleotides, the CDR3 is TGTGCCAGCAGTGAAGTGGCGGTATACGAGCAGTACTTC. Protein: CASSEVAVYEQYF.

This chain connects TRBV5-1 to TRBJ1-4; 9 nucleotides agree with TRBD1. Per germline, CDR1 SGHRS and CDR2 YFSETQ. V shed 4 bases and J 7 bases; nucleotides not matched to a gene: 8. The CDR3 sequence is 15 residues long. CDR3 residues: CASSTGQGTGEKLFF. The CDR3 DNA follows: TGCGCCAGCAGCACCGGACAGGGGACGGGTGAAAAACTGTTTTTT.

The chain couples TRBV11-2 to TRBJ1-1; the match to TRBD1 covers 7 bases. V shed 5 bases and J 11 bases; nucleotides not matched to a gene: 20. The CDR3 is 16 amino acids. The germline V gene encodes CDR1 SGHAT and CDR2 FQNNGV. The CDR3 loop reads CASSLQGNRGSIQAFF. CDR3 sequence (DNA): TGTGCCAGCAGCCTTCAGGGGAACAGGGGTTCAATTCAGGCTTTCTTT. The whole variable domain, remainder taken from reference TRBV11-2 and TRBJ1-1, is EAGVAQSPRYKIIEKRQSVAFWCNPISGHATLYWYQQILGQGPKLLIQFQNNGVVDDSQLPKDRFSAERLKGVDSTLKIQPAKLEDSAVYLCASSLQGNRGSIQAFFGQGTRLTVV.

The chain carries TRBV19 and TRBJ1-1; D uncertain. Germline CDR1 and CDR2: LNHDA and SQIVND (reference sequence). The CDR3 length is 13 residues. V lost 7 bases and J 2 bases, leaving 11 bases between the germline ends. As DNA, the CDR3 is TGTGCCAGTAATGATGGAGGTAACACTGAAGCTTTCTTT. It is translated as CASNDGGNTEAFF.

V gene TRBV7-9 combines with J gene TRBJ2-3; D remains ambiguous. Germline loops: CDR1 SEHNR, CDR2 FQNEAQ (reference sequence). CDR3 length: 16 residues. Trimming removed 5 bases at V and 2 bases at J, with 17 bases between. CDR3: CASSQSMAGFTDTQYF. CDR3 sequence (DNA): TGTGCCAGCAGCCAATCGATGGCAGGTTTCACAGATACGCAGTATTTT.

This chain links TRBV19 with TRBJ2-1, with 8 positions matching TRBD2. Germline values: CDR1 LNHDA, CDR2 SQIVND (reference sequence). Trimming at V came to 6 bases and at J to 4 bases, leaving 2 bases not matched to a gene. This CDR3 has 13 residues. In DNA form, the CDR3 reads TGTGCCAGTAGCCTAGCGGGTTACAATGAGCAGTTCTTC. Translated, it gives CASSLAGYNEQFF.

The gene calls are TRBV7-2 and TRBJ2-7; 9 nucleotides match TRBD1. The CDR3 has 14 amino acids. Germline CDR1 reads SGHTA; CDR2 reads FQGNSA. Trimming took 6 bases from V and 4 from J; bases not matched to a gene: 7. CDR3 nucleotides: TGTGCCAGCAGTTCCGGGACAGGGCCTTACGAGCAGTACTTC. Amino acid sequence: CASSSGTGPYEQYF.

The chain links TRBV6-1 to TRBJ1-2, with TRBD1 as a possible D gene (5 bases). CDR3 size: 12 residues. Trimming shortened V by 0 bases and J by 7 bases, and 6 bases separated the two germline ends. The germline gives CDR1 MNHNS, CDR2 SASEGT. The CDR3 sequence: CASSEARAGYTF. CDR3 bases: TGTGCCAGCAGTGAAGCCAGGGCTGGCTACACCTTC.